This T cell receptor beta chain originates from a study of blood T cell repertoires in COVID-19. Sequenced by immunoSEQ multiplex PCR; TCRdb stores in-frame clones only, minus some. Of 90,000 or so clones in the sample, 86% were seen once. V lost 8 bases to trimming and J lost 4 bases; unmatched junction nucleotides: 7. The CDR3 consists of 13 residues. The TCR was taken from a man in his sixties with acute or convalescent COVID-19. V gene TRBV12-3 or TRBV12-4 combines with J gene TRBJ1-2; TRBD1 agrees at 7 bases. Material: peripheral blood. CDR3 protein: CASGLGQRYGYTF. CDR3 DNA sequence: TGTGCCAGCGGACTGGGACAGCGCTATGGCTACACCTTC.